The 21 T cell receptor beta chains below were found in one sample sequenced in a study of molecular identifiers for immune sequencing clone quantification. One entry per CDR3 protein results from TCRdb running MiXCR on the PCR reads. The table records 400,000 to 600,000 distinct CDR3 sequences, about 25% of them present only once. The source material was naive CD8+ T cells from blood, with Jurkat cell RNA spiked in. Subset: FACS-sorted CD8+CD4-CCR7+CD45RA+ naive T cells. These receptors all come from a human donor in good health. Some libraries in this study had Jurkat cell RNA spiked in.

This chain connects TRBV24-1 to TRBJ1-4, with TRBD1 as a possible D gene (5 bases). Between the trimmed V and J ends, which lost 4 bases and 5 bases, there was a span of 16 bases. Germline CDR1 reads KGHDR; CDR2 reads SFDVKD. This CDR3 has 16 residues. The CDR3 is CATSDKTEASNEKLFF. The CDR3, as DNA: TGTGCCACCAGTGACAAGACAGAAGCCTCAAATGAAAAACTGTTTTTT.

This clonotype showed up just a few times. V and J are TRBV6-6 and TRBJ2-4; D call uncertain. The ends were cut back, 2 bases at V and 3 bases at J, with 14 bases in the middle. This CDR3 spans 16 amino acids. Germline CDR1 reads MNHNY; CDR2 reads SVGAGI (reference sequence). CDR3 bases: TGTGCCAGCAGTTACCCCGCTGGGTCTGACAAAAACATTCAGTACTTC. This gives the protein CASSYPAGSDKNIQYF.

The chain recombines TRBV7-3 with TRBJ2-1; D is unresolved. This CDR3 spans 13 amino acids. With 3 bases removed from V and 3 bases from J, the gap between germline ends came to 6 bases. Germline V lookup: CDR1 SGHTA, CDR2 FQGTGA. The DNA of the CDR3 is TGTGCCAGCAGCTTTGACAACTACAATGAGCAGTTCTTC. Translating gives CASSFDNYNEQFF.

Comment on this clonotype: Possible read error: a much larger clone is one base away. This rearrangement joins TRBV7-6 to TRBJ2-3; TRBD1 matches 10 bases. CDR3 length equals 15 residues. With 8 bases clipped from V and 5 bases from J, the junction kept 10 bases outside the gene matches. Germline CDR1 is SGHVS and CDR2 is FNYEAQ. CDR3 protein: CASCYRQGAGDTQYF. The CDR3 bases are TGTGCCAGCTGCTACCGACAGGGGGCAGGAGATACGCAGTATTTT.

This rearrangement joins TRBV13 to TRBJ2-5, with D possibly being TRBD2 (6 bases). CDR1 is PRHDT and CDR2 is FYEKMQ in the germline V gene (reference sequence). The CDR3 runs to 15 residues. Trimming left V 5 bases short and J 3 bases short, with 16 bases between. This CDR3 is CASSKDNSGEETQYF. In DNA form, the CDR3 reads TGTGCCAGCAGCAAAGATAACTCGGGGGAAGAGACCCAGTACTTC. Looking up the rest from reference TRBV13 and TRBJ2-5 gives the full variable domain: AAGVIQSPRHLIKEKRETATLKCYPIPRHDTVYWYQQGPGQDPQFLISFYEKMQSDKGSIPDRFSAQQFSDYHSELNMSSLELGDSALYFCASSKDNSGEETQYFGPGTRLLVL.

The V and J genes are TRBV4-3 and TRBJ1-1; weak D call: TRBD1 (6 bases). This CDR3 has 14 residues. CDR1 LGHNA and CDR2 YSLEER come from the germline V gene. Trimming removed 0 bases from V and 3 bases from J, with 8 bases in between. In nucleotides, the CDR3 is TGCGCCAGCAGCCAAGATTCAGGGGACACTGAAGCTTTCTTT. This codes for CASSQDSGDTEAFF.

A word on this clonotype: A much larger clone lies one base from this, so it may be a read error. The genes are TRBV6-2 or TRBV6-3 and TRBJ1-6; no reliable D call. The CDR3 is made up of 14 amino acids. Germline V CDR1 and CDR2: MNHEY, SVGEGT. Trimming removed 2 bases from V and 12 bases from J, with 14 bases in between. The CDR3 DNA reads as TGTGCCAGCAGTTACCCAGAATTGGATTTACCCCTCCACTTT. Amino acid sequence: CASSYPELDLPLHF.

The V gene is TRBV3-1, the J gene TRBJ2-3; tentatively, D is TRBD1 (5 bases). V lost 8 bases, J lost 1 base, and 19 bases lay in between. Germline CDR1 is LGHDT and CDR2 is YNNKEL (reference sequence). CDR3 length: 16 amino acids. CDR3 DNA: TGTGCCAGCGCGCGATTTAGGGGTGCCGGCACAGATACGCAGTATTTT. This translates into CASARFRGAGTDTQYF.

Concerning this clonotype: This may be a read error, as it is one base from a much larger clone. The gene calls are TRBV28 and TRBJ2-3; D is undetermined. CDR3 length: 15 residues. In germline, CDR1 is MDHEN, CDR2 SYDVKM. V lost 5 bases and J lost 1, with 13 bases in between. CDR3 coding DNA: TGTGCCAGCAGTCCCCTCAGAGGCTGCACAGATACGCAGTATTTT. Protein sequence: CASSPLRGCTDTQYF.

Points on this clonotype: It may be a read error: a sequence one base away is much more abundant. V gene TRBV20-1 combines with J gene TRBJ2-7; TRBD2 aligns across 12 bases. Looked up from germline, CDR1 is DFQATT and CDR2 is SNEGSKA (reference sequence). The J segment lost 5 bases and the V segment lost 5 bases, leaving 4 bases of the junction unmatched. This CDR3 region has 13 residues. CDR3 bases: TGCAGTGCTTGGACTAGCGGGAAGGACGAGCAGTACTTC. It encodes CSAWTSGKDEQYF.

Note on this clonotype: A much larger clonotype is one base distant, so this may be a read error. The chain joins TRBV7-2 to TRBJ2-3; D is tentatively TRBD1 or TRBD2 (6 bases each). The CDR3 contains 15 residues. Germline loops: CDR1 SGHTA, CDR2 FQGNSA. In DNA, the CDR3 is TGTGCCAGCAACTTAACCGGGGGCTTAACAGATACGCAGTATTTT. Translating gives CASNLTGGLTDTQYF.

Ten or more counts support this clonotype. The chain couples TRBV4-3 to TRBJ1-4, with 7 positions matching TRBD1. CDR1 is LGHNA, CDR2 YSLEER, per germline. This CDR3 has 16 amino acids. Losses at the gene ends were 3 bases for V and 7 bases for J; bases not matched to a gene: 11. The CDR3: CASSQATPTGTEKLFF. The CDR3 coding sequence is TGCGCCAGCAGCCAGGCTACACCGACAGGGACTGAAAAACTGTTTTTT.

This clonotype was found many times. The V call is TRBV7-8, the J call TRBJ2-7, with D perhaps being TRBD1 or TRBD2 (5 bases each). CDR3 length: 15 amino acids. The germline gives CDR1 SGHVS, CDR2 FQNEAQ. Trimming took off 1 base at V and 6 bases at J, with 16 bases between the two ends. The CDR3 here is CASSLEGPGLSEQYF. In nucleotides, the CDR3 is TGTGCCAGCAGCTTAGAGGGGCCGGGGCTATCCGAGCAGTACTTC.

With respect to this clonotype: A single base separates this from a much larger clone, so it may be a read error. The gene calls are TRBV7-9 and TRBJ1-1, with a possible D match to TRBD1 (6 bases). This CDR3 spans 15 amino acids. The germline gives CDR1 SEHNR, CDR2 FQNEAQ (reference sequence). The CDR3 DNA is TGTGCCAACAGCTCGAAGACAGGACTAAACACTGAAGCTTTCTTT. Amino acid sequence: CANSSKTGLNTEAFF. Looking up the rest from reference TRBV7-9 and TRBJ1-1 gives the full variable domain: DTGVSQNPRHKITKRGQNVTFRCDPISEHNRLYWYRQTLGQGPEFLTYFQNEAQLEKSRLLSDRFSAERPKGSFSTLEIQRTEQGDSAMYLCANSSKTGLNTEAFFGQGTRLTVV.

This clonotype was seen ten or more times. This chain joins TRBV20-1 and TRBJ2-7, with 9 bases aligning to TRBD2. Unmatched junction bases numbered 12, after V lost 6 bases and J lost 3 bases. Germline V lookup: CDR1 DFQATT, CDR2 SNEGSKA (reference sequence). The CDR3 contains 15 residues. Here the CDR3 reads CSADPEGLASYEQYF. DNA of the CDR3: TGCAGTGCAGACCCCGAGGGACTAGCTAGCTACGAGCAGTACTTC.

The rearrangement links TRBV27 to TRBJ2-1; 9 bases are a match to TRBD1. After removal of 4 bases from V and 10 bases from J, the junction contained 8 bases not matched to a gene. In germline, CDR1 is MNHEY, CDR2 SMNVEV (reference sequence). There are 14 residues in the CDR3. The CDR3 loop reads CASSWTGEVAEQFF. In nucleotides, the CDR3 is TGTGCCAGCAGTTGGACAGGGGAGGTCGCGGAGCAGTTCTTC.

The chain's CDR3 is CASSGAQQALTRPEAFF. For the CDR3, the DNA is TGTGCCAGCAGCGGGGCCCAACAGGCTCTTACAAGGCCTGAAGCTTTCTTT. V and J are TRBV11-2 and TRBJ1-1; a weak D match, TRBD1 (5 bases). CDR1 is SGHAT and CDR2 is FQNNGV in the germline V gene. This CDR3 comprises 17 residues. Trimming took off 5 bases at V and 6 bases at J, with 25 bases between the two ends.

Worth noting for this clonotype: The junction differs from germline at one of its ends, possibly a read error. The chain uses TRBV10-2 and TRBJ2-3, with a possible D match to TRBD2 (7 bases). The CDR3 sequence is 14 residues long. In germline, CDR1 is WSHSY, CDR2 SAAADI. The CDR3 nucleotides read TGCGCCCGCAGTGGGGGGGCCGGGGCCGATACGCAGTATTTT. As protein: CARSGGAGADTQYF.

This clonotype has a count of ten or more. The J gene is TRBJ2-7, the V gene TRBV20-1; TRBD1 agrees at 7 bases. This CDR3 is 16 amino acids long. The germline V gene has CDR1 DFQATT and CDR2 SNEGSKA (reference sequence). V dropped 3 bases and J dropped 0; count of bases not matched to a gene: 11. CDR3 residues: CSARGRRGGSSYEQYF. DNA for the CDR3: TGCAGTGCTAGGGGACGGCGAGGGGGCAGCTCCTACGAGCAGTACTTC.

This clonotype has ten or more counts. This chain joins TRBV20-1 and TRBJ2-7, with D hard to call. This CDR3 region has 13 residues. The V gene lost 2 bases and the J gene lost 0 bases, with 8 bases spanning the gap. In germline, CDR1 is DFQATT, CDR2 SNEGSKA (reference sequence). The CDR3 loop is CSARPQDSYEQYF. In DNA, the CDR3 is TGCAGTGCTAGACCCCAGGACTCCTACGAGCAGTACTTC.

Concerning this clonotype itself: This may be a read error, as it is one base from a much larger clone. Here the CDR3 omits its conserved ending phenylalanine or tryptophan, so a read error is the likely source. V is TRBV24-1 and J is TRBJ1-1; TRBD1 aligns across 9 bases. This CDR3 is built from 13 residues. CDR1 and CDR2 (germline): KGHDR, SFDVKD. V gave up 7 bases and J gave up 5 bases; unmatched junction bases: 4. The CDR3, as DNA: TGTGCCACCAGAGGAGGACAGGGGACTGAAGCTTTCCTT. Translation: CATRGGQGTEAFL.